This paragraph covers one T cell receptor (beta chain) sequence. Its antigen is unidentified. CDR1 and CDR2 (germline): SNHLY, FYNNEI. The V end lost 7 bases, the J end lost 6 bases, and 24 bases lay between the germline ends. CDR3 length: 16 residues. The data derive from a study of immune evolution from preneoplasia to lung adenocarcinoma. TCRdb's table, derived via immunoSEQ multiplex PCR, lists solely in-frame clones and lacks some. The data hold about 4,300 clones, with roughly 73% observed a single time. Study-level points and caveats: Highest clonality occurred in KRAS-mutant, not EGFR-mutant or double wild-type, nodules.

The clonotype was recovered from a person aged 60-80 years with lung adenocarcinoma. Sequencing was performed on FFPE minimally invasive lung adenocarcinoma tissue. The chain recombines TRBV2 with TRBJ1-1; possible D gene TRBD1, 6 bases. The CDR3 region is CASIPPTRGAIAEAFF. CDR3 DNA sequence: TGTGCCAGCATCCCTCCTACTCGGGGGGCTATAGCTGAAGCTTTCTTT.